One and the same sample provided the 25 T cell receptor beta chains below, sequenced in a study of T cell repertoires in cytomegalovirus infection (dated by TCRdb to about 2019). Sequencing was carried out with an Illumina HiSeq 1500. TCRdb's own reprocessing of the public reads used fastp at Q25 and MiXCR and kept productive beta chains. CDR3 protein sequences are deduplicated, and each keeps its most common genes and DNA. The sample includes some 150,000 distinct CDR3 sequences, with about 25% observed a single time. The top ten clonotypes cover about a tenth of the sample. The specimen was PBMCs. These receptors originate from a human donor in good health (CMV status not recorded). Some clones in this sample may be carry-over from other donors' samples.

The rearrangement uses TRBV5-4 and TRBJ2-2, with D possibly being TRBD2 (7 bases). Germline V gene sequence: CDR1 SGHNT, CDR2 YYREEE (reference sequence). The V and J ends lost 0 bases and 0 bases respectively, with 12 bases between them. The CDR3 covers 17 residues. CDR3 residues: CASSLEGGGSNTGELFF. CDR3 bases: TGTGCCAGCAGCTTGGAGGGGGGGGGATCGAACACCGGGGAGCTGTTTTTT.

The V gene is TRBV20-1, the J gene TRBJ2-1; no clear D. The V gene lost 4 bases and the J gene lost 7 bases, with 23 bases spanning the gap. Per the germline V gene, CDR1 is DFQATT and CDR2 is SNEGSKA (reference sequence). The CDR3 runs to 16 residues. CDR3 amino acids: CSATSSQADNINEQFF. The CDR3 coding sequence is TGCAGTGCTACCTCGTCCCAGGCCGATAATATAAATGAGCAGTTCTTC.

The chain employs TRBV28 and TRBJ2-1; D is possibly TRBD2 (6 bases). CDR3 size: 14 residues. Germline-derived CDR1 and CDR2 are MDHEN and SYDVKM. V lost 3 bases and J 7 bases, leaving 13 bases between the germline ends. The CDR3 DNA follows: TGTGCCAGCAGTTTTAGGGCAGGGAGGAATGAGCAGTTCTTC. Amino acids: CASSFRAGRNEQFF.

This clonotype has just a few counts. The chain has TRBV20-1 and TRBJ1-2; the D is unclear. CDR1 DFQATT and CDR2 SNEGSKA come from the germline V gene (reference sequence). The CDR3 length is 13 residues. Trimming pared 3 bases from V and 4 bases from J, leaving 12 bases between. CDR3 nucleotide sequence: TGCAGTGCTAGTGAAACGGACGGCTATGGCTACACCTTC. It is translated as CSASETDGYGYTF.

The chain links TRBV19 to TRBJ1-1; perhaps TRBD1 as D (5 bases). The CDR3 covers 14 residues. Looked up from germline, CDR1 is LNHDA and CDR2 is SQIVND (reference sequence). Trimming took 2 bases from V and 1 from J, leaving 8 bases between them. The CDR3: CASSIKRGNTEAFF. For the CDR3, the DNA is TGTGCCAGTAGTATAAAGAGGGGGAACACTGAAGCTTTCTTT.

The chain employs TRBV20-1 and TRBJ2-2; 8 bases are a match to TRBD2. The CDR3 sequence is 13 residues long. V lost 3 bases, J lost 5 bases, and 2 bases stayed unmatched. The V gene's germline CDR1 is DFQATT and CDR2 SNEGSKA (reference sequence). The CDR3 bases are TGCAGTGCTAGCGGGAGGGGTACCGGGGAGCTGTTTTTT. This encodes CSASGRGTGELFF.

This chain joins TRBV2 and TRBJ1-4; D is ambiguous. V was cut by 7 bases and J by 0 bases, with 12 bases left in between. Germline lookup yields CDR1 SNHLY and CDR2 FYNNEI. The length of the CDR3 is 15 residues. In DNA, the CDR3 is TGTGCCAGCAATCGCTTCAGAGCAACTAATGAAAAACTGTTTTTT. Its protein product is CASNRFRATNEKLFF.

This clonotype has just a few counts. The chain couples TRBV7-4 to TRBJ1-1; the D is unclear. With 5 bases removed from V and 4 bases from J, the gap between germline ends came to 11 bases. The CDR3 has 13 amino acids. Looked up from germline, CDR1 is SGHVT and CDR2 is SQSDAQ. CDR3 protein: CASSKTSGTEAFF. The CDR3 DNA is TGTGCCAGCAGCAAAACCAGTGGCACTGAAGCTTTCTTT.

V usage is TRBV30 and J usage is TRBJ2-1; 9 nucleotides match TRBD1. Germline lookup yields CDR1 GTSNPN and CDR2 SVGIG (reference sequence). Trimming removed 0 bases from V and 3 bases from J; junction bases left unmatched: 6. The CDR3 totals 16 residues. In DNA, the CDR3 is TGTGCCTGGAGTGTTAGGGACAGGGAACTCTACAATGAGCAGTTCTTC. Protein product: CAWSVRDRELYNEQFF.

This clonotype has ten or more counts. The chain employs TRBV27 and TRBJ1-2; D remains unclear. This CDR3 contains 14 residues. Germline-derived CDR1 and CDR2 are MNHEY and SMNVEV (reference sequence). Trimming cost V 5 bases and J 2 bases, with 12 bases left between them. The CDR3: CASSPYTANYGYTF. The CDR3 nucleotides read TGTGCCAGCAGTCCATATACAGCAAACTATGGCTACACCTTC.

In this sample, this clonotype turned up many times. V and J are TRBV28 and TRBJ2-7; D remains unclear. V was shortened by 10 bases and J by 3 bases, with 16 bases between the two germline ends. Looked up from germline, CDR1 is MDHEN and CDR2 is SYDVKM. The CDR3 sequence is 13 residues long. The CDR3 region is CANPLDKYYEQYF. The CDR3 coding sequence is TGTGCCAATCCCCTCGACAAATACTACGAGCAGTACTTC.

This clonotype was seen at least ten times. The rearrangement uses TRBV14 and TRBJ1-1, with 8 nucleotides matching TRBD1. Unmatched junction bases numbered 2, after V lost 3 bases and J lost 5 bases. CDR3 length: 13 residues. The germline CDR1 and CDR2 sequences are SGHDN and FVKESK. In DNA, the CDR3 is TGTGCCAGCAGCCAGGACAGGGTGACTGAAGCTTTCTTT. Translated, it gives CASSQDRVTEAFF.

In its sample, this clonotype was seen a few times. The chain combines TRBV20-1 with TRBJ2-6; no reliable D call. This CDR3 has 14 amino acids. V gave up 2 bases and J gave up 0 bases, with 5 bases separating them. Germline V gives CDR1 DFQATT, CDR2 SNEGSKA (reference sequence). CDR3 sequence: CSARRHSGANVLTF. The CDR3 DNA follows: TGCAGTGCTAGACGGCACTCTGGGGCCAACGTCCTGACTTTC.

This clonotype has more than one count but fewer than ten. This chain links TRBV28 with TRBJ2-1; 10 bases are shared with TRBD2. V shed 1 base, J shed 7 bases, and the junction held 7 bases outside the gene matches. Germline V lookup: CDR1 MDHEN, CDR2 SYDVKM. The CDR3 consists of 16 residues. DNA for the CDR3: TGTGCCAGCAGTTTATACAGCGGGAGGGAAAGGAATGAGCAGTTCTTC. It yields the protein CASSLYSGRERNEQFF.

The rearrangement uses TRBV28 and TRBJ1-6, with D perhaps TRBD1 (6 bases). The CDR3 is 15 residues long. Trimming removed 6 bases from V and 9 bases from J, with 18 bases in between. Per germline, CDR1 MDHEN and CDR2 SYDVKM. CDR3 sequence reads: CASSYPGQWGSPLHF. The CDR3 coding sequence is TGTGCCAGCAGCTATCCCGGACAGTGGGGTTCACCCCTCCACTTT.

The rearrangement uses TRBV20-1 and TRBJ1-2, with TRBD1 identical over 9 bases. The germline V gene has CDR1 DFQATT and CDR2 SNEGSKA (reference sequence). The CDR3 is 15 amino acids. V lost 2 bases to trimming and J lost 7 bases; unmatched junction nucleotides: 11. The CDR3 nucleotides are TGCAGTGCTAGACCCAGACAGGGGGTCGGTGGTGGCTACACCTTC. Protein product: CSARPRQGVGGGYTF.

The V gene is TRBV9, the J gene TRBJ1-6; maybe TRBD1 (6 bases). The CDR3 runs to 17 residues. V lost 0 bases, J lost 6 bases, and 16 bases lay in between. Looked up from germline, CDR1 is SGDLS and CDR2 is YYNGEE. CDR3 region: CASSVEQGTGFNSPLHF. The CDR3 coding sequence is TGTGCCAGCAGCGTAGAACAGGGAACCGGTTTTAATTCACCCCTCCACTTT.

V and J are TRBV20-1 and TRBJ2-5, with no clear D. The germline V and J ends were trimmed by 1 base and 0 bases, with 6 bases remaining between them. Per germline, CDR1 DFQATT and CDR2 SNEGSKA (reference sequence). The CDR3 contains 13 residues. DNA for the CDR3: TGCAGTGCTAGAGGCGGATACCAAGAGACCCAGTACTTC. It yields the protein CSARGGYQETQYF.

The rearrangement joins TRBV5-1 to TRBJ1-1; 8 positions agree with TRBD1. The CDR3 covers 14 residues. The germline gives CDR1 SGHRS, CDR2 YFSETQ. J was trimmed by 4 bases and V by 5 bases; bases with no gene match: 7. CDR3 bases: TGCGCCAGCAGACCGACAGGGGAACTCACTGAAGCTTTCTTT. Its translation is CASRPTGELTEAFF. The full variable domain, rest sourced from reference TRBV5-1 and TRBJ1-1, is KAGVTQTPRYLIKTRGQQVTLSCSPISGHRSVSWYQQTPGQGLQFLFEYFSETQRNKGNFPGRFSGRQFSNSRSEMNVSTLELGDSALYLCASRPTGELTEAFFGQGTRLTVV.

This sequence joins TRBV7-2 and TRBJ2-1, with 12 bases matching TRBD2. The V gene end was trimmed by 6 bases and the J gene end by 7 bases; junction bases not matched to a gene: 4. Germline V gene lookup returns CDR1 SGHTA and CDR2 FQGNSA. CDR3 length: 14 amino acids. This CDR3 is CASRTSGGKNEQFF. In DNA, the CDR3 is TGTGCCAGCAGAACTAGCGGGGGGAAAAATGAGCAGTTCTTC.

There are many counts of this clonotype. This rearrangement joins TRBV7-9 to TRBJ2-2; D is ambiguous. Germline lookup yields CDR1 SEHNR and CDR2 FQNEAQ (reference sequence). The CDR3 consists of 15 residues. V was cut by 1 base and J by 3 bases, with 9 bases left in between. The CDR3 coding sequence is TGTGCCAGCAGCTTAGTTGGGGTATACACCGGGGAGCTGTTTTTT. Translating gives CASSLVGVYTGELFF.

This clonotype was picked up a small number of times. This sequence joins TRBV28 and TRBJ1-5; 8 bases map to TRBD1. The CDR3 spans 18 residues. V was clipped by 5 bases and J by 5 bases; unmatched bases: 17. Germline V gene data show CDR1 as MDHEN and CDR2 as SYDVKM. The CDR3 DNA sequence: TGTGCCAGCAGTCCCACGGTTTCAGGGGGCGGTAGGTATCAGCCCCAGCATTTT. Protein product: CASSPTVSGGGRYQPQHF.

This clonotype has a single count. V and J are TRBV19 and TRBJ2-7; the D gene is possibly TRBD2 (5 bases). Germline V lookup: CDR1 LNHDA, CDR2 SQIVND (reference sequence). With 4 bases removed from V and 6 bases from J, the gap between germline ends came to 13 bases. This CDR3 contains 13 residues. CDR3 sequence reads: CASSKPPSGEQYF. The CDR3 DNA reads TGTGCCAGTAGTAAACCGCCGAGCGGCGAGCAGTACTTC.

The V call is TRBV12-3 or TRBV12-4, the J call TRBJ1-4, with D possibly matching TRBD1 (6 bases). The CDR3 extends over 16 amino acids. Between the trimmed V and J ends, which lost 6 bases and 0 bases, there was a span of 14 bases. The CDR3 region is CASRRGGPATNEKLFF. CDR3 nucleotides: TGTGCCAGCAGAAGGGGGGGCCCGGCAACTAATGAAAAACTGTTTTTT.

This clonotype occurred many times. The V and J genes are TRBV5-6 and TRBJ2-2; 10 nucleotides match TRBD1. This CDR3 has 14 amino acids. In germline, CDR1 is SGHDT, CDR2 YYEEEE. Trimming removed 3 bases from V and 7 bases from J; junction bases left unmatched: 3. DNA for the CDR3: TGTGCCAGCAGCTCCGGGACAGGGGTCGGGGAGCTGTTTTTT. Encoded protein: CASSSGTGVGELFF.